The 6 T cell receptor beta chains below come from one sample, sequenced in a study of T cells after yellow fever vaccination. TCRdb itself ran the 5' RACE reads through MiXCR, one entry per CDR3 protein. This sample has just over 300,000 distinct CDR3 sequences, with 3.6% found just once. The sequencing here drew on PBMCs, taken on the day of the yellow fever booster vaccination. The origin of the receptors is a man younger than 30 who received the YFV17D yellow fever vaccine.

This clonotype showed up just a few times. This sequence joins TRBV12-3 or TRBV12-4 and TRBJ2-2; no reliable D call. V shed 7 bases and J shed 0 bases, with 9 bases lying between them. This CDR3 has 14 amino acids. DNA for the CDR3: TGTGCCAGCACCCCCACATCGAACACCGGGGAGCTGTTTTTT. Its protein product is CASTPTSNTGELFF.

This chain uses TRBV10-3 with TRBJ2-3; TRBD2 aligns across 8 bases. The J segment lost 9 bases and the V segment lost 5 bases, leaving 10 bases of the junction unmatched. The V gene's germline CDR1 is ENHRY and CDR2 SYGVKD. CDR3 length: 14 amino acids. CDR3 nucleotides: TGTGCCATCAGTCCTCTGCGGGGGGATGGAACGCAGTATTTT. Protein product: CAISPLRGDGTQYF.

A remark on this clonotype: A much larger clone sits a single nucleotide away, making a read error possible. This chain joins TRBV4-1 and TRBJ1-1, with 8 bases that match TRBD1. V trimming: 4 bases; J trimming: 8 bases; junction bases outside the gene matches: 9. Germline CDR1 MGHRA, CDR2 YSYEKL. The CDR3 consists of 14 residues. Here the CDR3 DNA reads TGCGCCAGCAGCCGTGCAGGGGGCCTGGGGGAAGCTTTCTTT. Its translation is CASSRAGGLGEAFF.

Many counts were recorded for this clonotype. V usage is TRBV7-9 and J usage is TRBJ1-3; weak D call: TRBD1 (5 bases). The length of the CDR3 is 16 residues. Germline CDR1 SEHNR, CDR2 FQNEAQ (reference sequence). Deletions cut 2 bases from V and 5 bases from J, with 16 bases between. The DNA for the CDR3 is TGTGCCAGCAGCTTACAAACCGCCGGGACCCGAAACACCATATATTTT. It specifies CASSLQTAGTRNTIYF.

This clonotype appeared many times. J is TRBJ2-5 and V is TRBV7-3; 7 bases fit TRBD1. Per the germline V gene, CDR1 is SGHTA and CDR2 is FQGTGA. V dropped 5 bases and J dropped 5; count of bases not matched to a gene: 5. This CDR3 spans 13 amino acids. The CDR3 loop is CASSAQGQETQYF. CDR3 bases: TGTGCCAGCAGCGCGCAGGGACAGGAGACCCAGTACTTC.

A few counts support this clonotype. The V gene is TRBV11-3, the J gene TRBJ2-5, with D possibly TRBD1 on 7 matching bases. CDR3 size: 16 residues. Germline V lookup: CDR1 SGHNT, CDR2 YENEEA. The V end was cut by 5 bases, the J end by 4 bases, with 20 bases between. The CDR3 region is CASSKGARGGAETQYF. For the CDR3, the DNA is TGTGCCAGCAGCAAGGGGGCCCGTGGCGGGGCAGAGACCCAGTACTTC.